The clone carrying this T cell receptor beta chain occurred a few times. V dropped 3 bases and J dropped 2; count of bases not matched to a gene: 6. CDR1 is LGHNA, CDR2 YSLEER, per germline. The CDR3 contains 16 residues. Combining a sample-barcoded 5' primer with a J-beta primer mix, a second PCR ran for about 7 to 11 cycles. TCRdb processed the 5' RACE reads anew with MiXCR; each CDR3 protein has one entry. The table records 1.5 million to 2 million distinct CDR3 sequences, around half of them present only once. The sample comes from a study of blood T cells in healthy people across ages. V gene TRBV4-3 combines with J gene TRBJ1-2; 10 nucleotides agree with TRBD1. The receptor was isolated from a middle-aged woman in good health. The specimen was blood. CDR3 in DNA: TGCGCCAGCAGCCAGGGTGACAGGGGGCTAAACTATGGCTACACCTTC. This gives the protein CASSQGDRGLNYGYTF.